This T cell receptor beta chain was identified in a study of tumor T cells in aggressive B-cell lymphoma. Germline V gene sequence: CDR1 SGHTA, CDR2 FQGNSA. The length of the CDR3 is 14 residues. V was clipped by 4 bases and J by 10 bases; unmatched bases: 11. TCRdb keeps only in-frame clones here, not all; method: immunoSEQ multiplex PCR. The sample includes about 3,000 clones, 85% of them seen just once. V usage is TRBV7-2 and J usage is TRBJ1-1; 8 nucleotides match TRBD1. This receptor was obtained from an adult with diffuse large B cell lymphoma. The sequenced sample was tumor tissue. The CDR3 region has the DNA TGTGCCAGCAGCTCCGCAGGGGGCGCCCCGGGAGCTTTCTTT. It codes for CASSSAGGAPGAFF.